This TCR beta chain was sequenced in a study of CD8 T cells in Susac syndrome. Sequencing targeted TCR beta in T cells from blood (CD8+ and CD4+). It was treatment-naive patients with stable or active relapsing-remitting disease who made up the multiple sclerosis controls. CD8+ and CD4+ T cells were negatively isolated; TEMRA cells were FACS-enriched. With random hexamers, reverse transcription was performed on about 0.5 to 1 ug of RNA. Across 54 Vbeta and 13 Jbeta, immunoSEQ multiplex PCR amplified TCR beta CDR3. One entry per CDR3 protein results from TCRdb running MiXCR on the immunoSEQ multiplex PCR reads. This sample has 330,000 or so distinct CDR3 sequences, with 65% to 90% found just once. The receptor comes from a human donor with multiple sclerosis. Material: CD8+ T cells from PBMCs.

The CDR3 region is CASSGSLAETHNEQFF. The CDR3 DNA reads TGTGCCAGCAGCGGGTCGCTAGCGGAGACACACAATGAGCAGTTCTTC. V usage is TRBV7-9 and J usage is TRBJ2-1; 7 bases agree with TRBD2. This CDR3 is built from 16 residues. Germline lookup yields CDR1 SEHNR and CDR2 FQNEAQ (reference sequence). With 5 bases clipped from V and 5 bases from J, the junction kept 12 bases outside the gene matches.